This TCR beta chain derives from a study of HIV-infected patients and healthy controls. TCRdb used MiXCR to reprocess the 5' RACE reads, holding one entry per CDR3 protein. The repertoire includes under 70,000 distinct CDR3 sequences, 15% to 20% of them detected once, and more than 1.4% sits in the top ten. The V end lost 0 bases, the J end lost 0 bases, and 6 bases lay between the germline ends. The CDR3 covers 15 residues. This clonotype was picked up many times. The source of this sequence is a human donor in good health. Sample: CD4+ T cells from blood. This rearrangement joins TRBV12-3 or TRBV12-4 to TRBJ1-3; D is undetermined. The CDR3 nucleotides are TGTGCCAGCAGTTTAGCGACTCCCTCTGGAAACACCATATATTTT. It translates to CASSLATPSGNTIYF.